Below, one TCR beta chain is given with its context. The target antigen is unknown. Those patients who had chemo-refractory metastatic non-small-cell lung cancer were given focal radiation along with CTLA-4 blockade through ipilimumab. CDR1 MNHEY and CDR2 SVGAGI come from the germline V gene. The CDR3 is 15 residues long. With V trimmed by 6 bases and J by 4 bases, 7 bases remained unmatched. Sequencing used immunoSEQ multiplex PCR; TCRdb keeps in-frame clones, though not all of them. The sample records roughly 80,000 clones, around 81% being singletons. The entry originates in a study of radiotherapy plus CTLA-4 blockade in lung cancer. As for the study in general: Objective responses arose in approximately 17% of patients, and around 30% experienced disease control. General study results and limits: Early blood T cell clone dynamics, with interferon-beta, were reported to best predict response. Among blood TCR repertoires after radiotherapy plus ipilimumab, tumor-derived clones expanded.

Sample: peripheral blood, taken from a patient treated with radiotherapy plus ipilimumab. The gene calls are TRBV6-5 and TRBJ2-7; 12 nucleotides align to TRBD1. This TCR was recovered from a human donor with non-small cell lung cancer who had a partial response to radiotherapy plus ipilimumab. Some clones in this sample may be carry-over from other donors' samples. CDR3 sequence reads: CASRGTGGRGYEQYF. CDR3 DNA: TGTGCCAGCAGGGGGACAGGGGGCCGGGGGTACGAGCAGTACTTC.